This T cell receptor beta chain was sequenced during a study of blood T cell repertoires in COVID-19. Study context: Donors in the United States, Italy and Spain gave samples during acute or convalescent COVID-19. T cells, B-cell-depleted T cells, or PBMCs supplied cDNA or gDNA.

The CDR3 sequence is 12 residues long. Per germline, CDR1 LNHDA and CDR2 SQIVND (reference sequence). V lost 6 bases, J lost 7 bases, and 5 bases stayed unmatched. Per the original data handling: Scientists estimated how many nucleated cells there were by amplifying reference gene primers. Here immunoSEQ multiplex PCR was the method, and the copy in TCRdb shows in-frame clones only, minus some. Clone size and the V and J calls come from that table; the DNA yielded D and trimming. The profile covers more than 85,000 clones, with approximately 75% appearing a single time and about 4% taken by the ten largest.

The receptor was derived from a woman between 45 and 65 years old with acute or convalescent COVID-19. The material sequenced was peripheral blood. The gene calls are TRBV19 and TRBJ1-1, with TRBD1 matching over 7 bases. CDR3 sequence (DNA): TGTGCCAGTAGAACGGGACAGCTTGAAGCTTTCTTT. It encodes CASRTGQLEAFF.